This TCR beta chain was identified during a study of regulatory T cells in long-lasting Graves disease. Study background: Persistence in Graves' disease denoted antithyroid drug use beyond 5 years alongside positive TSH receptor antibodies. Study results and caveats: Not thyroid tissue but only peripheral blood was studied. TRBV28 was favored in persistent disease, as were TRBJ1-2 and TRBJ2-5. Between persistent patients, more than 2,500 public clonotypes were shared, exceeding the roughly 940 shared between new patients.

V gave up 8 bases and J gave up 7 bases, with 9 bases separating them. Germline V gene sequence: CDR1 SGHAT, CDR2 FQNNGV. This CDR3 has 11 amino acids. This clonotype was recorded a few times. Its matching antigen is unknown. With a much larger clone just one base away, this may be a read error. CDR3 regions were amplified by Arm-PCR using iRepertoire HTBI primers to build TCR beta libraries. Each CDR3 protein gets one entry after TCRdb re-called the multiplex PCR reads with MiXCR. In the table there are around 460,000 distinct CDR3 sequences, 20% to 25% of which are singletons. The time point denotes: persistent/refractory GD, antithyroid drugs over 5 years with positive TRAb. Making the TCR library involved RNA that had been extracted from PBMCs.

The sequencing here drew on peripheral blood mononuclear cells (PBMCs), taken when the disease was refractory, from a patient treated with antithyroid drugs. The TCR comes from a female donor with Graves disease. This chain links TRBV11-2 with TRBJ2-4; D is ambiguous. As DNA, the CDR3 is TGTGCCAGCGGCAGAATGAACATTCAGTACTTC. It is translated as CASGRMNIQYF. The whole variable domain, remainder taken from reference TRBV11-2 and TRBJ2-4, is EAGVAQSPRYKIIEKRQSVAFWCNPISGHATLYWYQQILGQGPKLLIQFQNNGVVDDSQLPKDRFSAERLKGVDSTLKIQPAKLEDSAVYLCASGRMNIQYFGAGTRLSVL.